A single sample is the source of the 14 T cell receptor beta chains below, sequenced in a study of tumor-infiltrating lymphocytes in primary liver carcinoma. Blood RNA originated from unsorted whole blood, with germline DNA additionally extracted. With 500 ng total RNA as template and a constant-region primer, TCR beta cDNA was made. The TCR beta library was amplified through three nested multiplex PCR rounds in a modified ARM-PCR procedure. Each of the first two PCR rounds ran approximately 11 cycles with TRBV1-TRBV30 forward and C-beta reverse primers. TCRdb ran MiXCR on the multiplex PCR reads and lists one entry per CDR3 protein. The data show approximately 330,000 distinct CDR3 sequences, around three fifths seen once. The sequenced sample was peripheral blood. The receptors originated from a man aged 40-50 years with primary liver carcinoma and hepatitis B virus infection.

As concerns this clonotype: An end of the junction differs from the germline gene, which may be a read error. The V call is TRBV6-6, the J call TRBJ2-2; D ambiguous. Germline V gives CDR1 MNHNY, CDR2 SVGAGI (reference sequence). The CDR3 loop spans 14 amino acids. DNA of the CDR3: TGTGCCAGCACCCGTCTAGGGCGCACCTGGGAGCTGTTTTTT. Protein sequence: CASTRLGRTWELFF.

As concerns this clonotype: This may be a read error: a much more frequent sequence differs by one nucleotide. The chain couples TRBV11-2 to TRBJ2-7; 9 nucleotides align to TRBD2. The CDR3 consists of 15 residues. CDR1 and CDR2 from the germline V gene are SGHAT and FQNNGV. The DNA of the CDR3 is TGTGCCGGCAGCTTAGCCCCAGCGGGAGGATACGAGCAGTACTTC. This translates into CAGSLAPAGGYEQYF. Supplemented by reference TRBV11-2 and TRBJ2-7, the full variable domain reads EAGVAQSPRYKIIEKRQSVAFWCNPISGHATLYWYQQILGQGPKLLIQFQNNGVVDDSQLPKDRFSAERLKGVDSTLKIQPAKLEDSAVYLCAGSLAPAGGYEQYFGPGTRLTVT.

As regards this clonotype: At one boundary the junction diverges from the germline segment, which might be a read error. The chain is built from TRBV6-5 and TRBJ2-5, with 7 nucleotides matching TRBD2. Germline V gene lookup returns CDR1 MNHEY and CDR2 SVGAGI. The CDR3 is 14 residues long. The CDR3 nucleotides are TGTGCCAGCAGTTACGTGGGGGGGGAGGAGACCCGGTACTTC. Amino acid sequence: CASSYVGGEETRYF.

This clonotype was seen a handful of times. V usage is TRBV5-1 and J usage is TRBJ2-3; weak D call: TRBD1 (5 bases). The ends were cut back, 2 bases at V and 1 base at J, with 11 bases in the middle. The length of the CDR3 is 15 residues. Germline CDR1 and CDR2: SGHRS and YFSETQ. The CDR3 DNA sequence: TGCGCCAGCAGCTTAAGGGGAAGTCGCACAGATACGCAGTATTTT. It yields the protein CASSLRGSRTDTQYF.

Of note for this clonotype: This may stem from a read error, because a much larger clone lies one nucleotide away. Since no conserved phenylalanine or tryptophan closes the CDR3, a read error is the likely cause. The chain employs TRBV11-1 and TRBJ2-7; D possibly corresponds to TRBD1 (6 bases). Germline CDR1 is SGHAT and CDR2 is FQDESV (reference sequence). The CDR3 totals 17 residues. CDR3 residues: CDSSWAGQPGNTYEQYS. Written as DNA, the CDR3 is TGTGACAGCAGCTGGGCCGGACAGCCCGGCAATACCTACGAGCAGTACTCC.

As regards this clonotype: A much larger clonotype is one base distant, so this may be a read error. The genes are TRBV6-2 or TRBV6-3 and TRBJ2-1; a possible D gene is TRBD2 (6 bases). V lost 5 bases and J 10 bases, leaving 12 bases between the germline ends. The germline V gene encodes CDR1 MNHEY and CDR2 SVGEGT. The CDR3 sequence is 12 residues long. The chain's CDR3 is CASSQWAGEQFF. The CDR3 bases are TGTGCCAGCAGTCAGTGGGCGGGGGAGCAGTTCTTC.

A note on this clonotype: A read error may be the cause here, since a much bigger clone is one base away. The chain employs TRBV6-5 and TRBJ2-7; 9 bases match TRBD1. The CDR3 consists of 16 residues. The germline V gene has CDR1 MNHEY and CDR2 SVGAGI. Trimming took 5 bases from V and 4 from J; bases not matched to a gene: 12. The CDR3 reads CASSRLSGQGMYEQYF. CDR3 nucleotides: TGTGCCAGCAGTCGACTGTCGGGACAGGGAATGTACGAGCAGTACTTC.

This clonotype has only one observation. The rearrangement joins TRBV11-2 to TRBJ2-7; D might be TRBD2 (5 bases). CDR1 is SGHAT, CDR2 FQNNGV, per germline. There are 15 residues in the CDR3. V lost 4 bases and J 7 bases, leaving 20 bases between the germline ends. The CDR3 coding sequence is TGTGCCAGCAGCTCGGGAAGGTCATACGGAGAGGAGCAGTACTTC. Protein sequence: CASSSGRSYGEEQYF.

As for this clonotype: Since a much larger clone is just one base distant, this may be a read error. This sequence joins TRBV29-1 and TRBJ1-1; 9 nucleotides align to TRBD1. CDR1 and CDR2 (germline): SQVTM, ANQGSEA. The CDR3 is 13 residues long. The CDR3 nucleotides are TGCAGCGTGAGACAGGGGGGAGGGACTGAAACTTTCTTT. As protein: CSVRQGGGTETFF.

This clonotype was seen more than once but under ten times. A much bigger clone sits one base away, suggesting this may be a read error. V and J are TRBV11-2 and TRBJ2-1; the D is unclear. Germline V gene lookup returns CDR1 SGHAT and CDR2 FQNNGV. The germline V and J ends were trimmed by 4 bases and 9 bases, with 10 bases remaining between them. The CDR3 spans 12 residues. The CDR3 nucleotides are TGTGCCAGCAGCTCAGATCAAGGTGAGCAGTTCTTC. Encoded protein: CASSSDQGEQFF. Full variable domain (rest looked up from reference TRBV11-2 and TRBJ2-1): EAGVAQSPRYKIIEKRQSVAFWCNPISGHATLYWYQQILGQGPKLLIQFQNNGVVDDSQLPKDRFSAERLKGVDSTLKIQPAKLEDSAVYLCASSSDQGEQFFGPGTRLTVL.

This sequence joins TRBV11-2 and TRBJ2-1; 8 bases are a match to TRBD2. CDR1 is SGHAT, CDR2 FQNNGV, per germline. After removal of 6 bases from V and 16 bases from J, the junction contained 14 bases not matched to a gene. CDR3 length: 13 residues. The CDR3 region has the DNA TGTGCCAGCAGACCCCAGGAAGGGACTAGGCACTTCTTC. Translating gives CASRPQEGTRHFF. Using reference TRBV11-2 and TRBJ2-1 for the parts outside the CDR3, the full variable domain is EAGVAQSPRYKIIEKRQSVAFWCNPISGHATLYWYQQILGQGPKLLIQFQNNGVVDDSQLPKDRFSAERLKGVDSTLKIQPAKLEDSAVYLCASRPQEGTRHFFGPGTRLTVL.

Remarks on this clonotype: With a much larger clone just one base away, this may be a read error. The gene calls are TRBV6-2 or TRBV6-3 and TRBJ2-1, with D tentatively TRBD2 (6 bases). This CDR3 contains 14 residues. Trimming shortened V by 2 bases and J by 6 bases, and 11 bases separated the two germline ends. The V gene's germline CDR1 is MNHEY and CDR2 SVGEGT. The DNA for the CDR3 is TGTGCCAGCAGTTACAGGCAGGGAGGCAATGAGCAGTTCTTC. It translates to CASSYRQGGNEQFF.

This clonotype has a count of ten or more. This chain links TRBV12-3 or TRBV12-4 with TRBJ1-5; no clear D gene. V was cut by 1 base and J by 4 bases, with 8 bases left in between. The CDR3 is 14 amino acids. The CDR3 DNA is TGTGCCAGCAGTTTAGATTGGGTGAATCAGCCCCAGCATTTT. Amino acid sequence: CASSLDWVNQPQHF.

This clonotype was counted ten times or more. V and J are TRBV6-2 or TRBV6-3 and TRBJ2-3; TRBD2 matches at 11 bases. CDR3 length: 17 residues. From germline, CDR1 is MNHEY and CDR2 SVGEGT. V was pared by 6 bases and J by 2 bases, with 10 bases of the junction left unmatched. In nucleotides, the CDR3 is TGTGCCAGCAGCACCGGGACTAGCGGTTCATTCACAGATACGCAGTATTTT. Translated, it gives CASSTGTSGSFTDTQYF.